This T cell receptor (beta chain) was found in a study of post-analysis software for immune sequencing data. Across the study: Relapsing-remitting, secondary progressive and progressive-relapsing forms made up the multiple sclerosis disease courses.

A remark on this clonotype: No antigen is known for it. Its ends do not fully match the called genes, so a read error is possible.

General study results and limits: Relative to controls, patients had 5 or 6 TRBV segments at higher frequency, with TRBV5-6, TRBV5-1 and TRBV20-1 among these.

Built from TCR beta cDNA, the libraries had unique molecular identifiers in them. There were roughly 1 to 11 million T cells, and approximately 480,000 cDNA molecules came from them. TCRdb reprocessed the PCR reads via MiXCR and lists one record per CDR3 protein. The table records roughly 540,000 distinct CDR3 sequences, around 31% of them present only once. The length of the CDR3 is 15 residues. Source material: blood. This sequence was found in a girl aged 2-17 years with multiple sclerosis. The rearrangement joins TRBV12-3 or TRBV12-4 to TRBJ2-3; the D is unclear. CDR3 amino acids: CASSFRKGKPDAQYF. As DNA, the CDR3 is TGTGCCAGCAGTTTTCGTAAGGGTAAACCAGATGCGCAGTATTTT.